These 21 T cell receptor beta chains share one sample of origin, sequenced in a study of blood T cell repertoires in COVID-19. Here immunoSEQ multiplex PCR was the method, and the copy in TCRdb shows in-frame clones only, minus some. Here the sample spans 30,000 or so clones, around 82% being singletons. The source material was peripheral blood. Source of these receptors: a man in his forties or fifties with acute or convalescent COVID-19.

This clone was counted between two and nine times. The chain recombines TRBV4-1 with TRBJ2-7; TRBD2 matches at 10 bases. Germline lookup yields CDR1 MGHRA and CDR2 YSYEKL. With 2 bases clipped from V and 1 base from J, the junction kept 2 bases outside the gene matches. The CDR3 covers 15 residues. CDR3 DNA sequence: TGCGCCAGCAGCCAACCTAGCGGGGGTTCCTACGAGCAGTACTTC. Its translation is CASSQPSGGSYEQYF.

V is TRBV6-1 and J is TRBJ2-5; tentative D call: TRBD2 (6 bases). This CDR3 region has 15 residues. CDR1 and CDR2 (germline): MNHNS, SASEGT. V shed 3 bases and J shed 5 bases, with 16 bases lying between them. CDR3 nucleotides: TGTGCCAGCAGTGACGGGCAGGGACTTCTGGAGACCCAGTACTTC. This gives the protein CASSDGQGLLETQYF.

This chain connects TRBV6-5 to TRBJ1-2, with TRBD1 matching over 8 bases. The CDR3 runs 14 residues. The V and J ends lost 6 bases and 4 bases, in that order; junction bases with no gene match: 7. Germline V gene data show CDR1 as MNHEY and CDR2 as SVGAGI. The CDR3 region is CASSPGQDFYGYTF. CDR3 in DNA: TGTGCCAGCAGCCCGGGACAGGACTTCTATGGCTACACCTTC.

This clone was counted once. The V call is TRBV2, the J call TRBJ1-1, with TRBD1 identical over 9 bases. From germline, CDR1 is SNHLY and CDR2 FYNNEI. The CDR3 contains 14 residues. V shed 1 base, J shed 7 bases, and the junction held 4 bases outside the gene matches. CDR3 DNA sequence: TGTGCCAGCAGTGAAGGGGGACAGGGAGTTGAAGCTTTCTTT. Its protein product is CASSEGGQGVEAFF.

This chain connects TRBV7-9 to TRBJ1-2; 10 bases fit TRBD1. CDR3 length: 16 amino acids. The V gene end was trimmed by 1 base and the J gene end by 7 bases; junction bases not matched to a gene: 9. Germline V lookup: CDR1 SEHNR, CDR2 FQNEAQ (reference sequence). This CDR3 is CASSLDDVWTGGGYTF. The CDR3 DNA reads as TGTGCCAGCAGCTTAGATGATGTTTGGACAGGGGGTGGCTACACCTTC. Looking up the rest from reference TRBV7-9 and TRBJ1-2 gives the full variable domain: DTGVSQNPRHKITKRGQNVTFRCDPISEHNRLYWYRQTLGQGPEFLTYFQNEAQLEKSRLLSDRFSAERPKGSFSTLEIQRTEQGDSAMYLCASSLDDVWTGGGYTFGSGTRLTVV.

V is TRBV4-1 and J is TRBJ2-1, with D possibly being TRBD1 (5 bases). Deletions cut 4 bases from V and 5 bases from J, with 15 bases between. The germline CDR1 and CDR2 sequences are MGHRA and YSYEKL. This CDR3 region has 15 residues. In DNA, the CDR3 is TGCGCCAGCAGCCGATCCCAGGGTAAGAACAATGAGCAGTTCTTC. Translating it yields CASSRSQGKNNEQFF.

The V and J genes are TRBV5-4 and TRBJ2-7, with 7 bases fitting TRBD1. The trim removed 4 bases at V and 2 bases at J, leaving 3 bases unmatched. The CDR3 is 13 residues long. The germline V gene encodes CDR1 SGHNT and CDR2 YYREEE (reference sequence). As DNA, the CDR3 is TGTGCCAGCAGCACCGGGACAGCCTACGAGCAGTACTTC. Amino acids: CASSTGTAYEQYF.

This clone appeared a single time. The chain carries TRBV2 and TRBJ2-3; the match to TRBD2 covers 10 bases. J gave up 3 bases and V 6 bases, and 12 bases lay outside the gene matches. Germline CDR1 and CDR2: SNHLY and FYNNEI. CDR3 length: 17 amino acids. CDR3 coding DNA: TGTGCCAGCAGCCCAGCCCTAGCGGGAGCTGGAACAGATACGCAGTATTTT. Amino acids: CASSPALAGAGTDTQYF.

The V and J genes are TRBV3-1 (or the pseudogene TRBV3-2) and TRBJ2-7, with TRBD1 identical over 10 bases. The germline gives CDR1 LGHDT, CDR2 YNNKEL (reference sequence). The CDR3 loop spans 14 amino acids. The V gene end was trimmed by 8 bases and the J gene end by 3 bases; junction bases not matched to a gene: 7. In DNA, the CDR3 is TGTGCCAGCGGCTACGGGACAGGGGACTACGAGCAGTACTTC. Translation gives CASGYGTGDYEQYF.

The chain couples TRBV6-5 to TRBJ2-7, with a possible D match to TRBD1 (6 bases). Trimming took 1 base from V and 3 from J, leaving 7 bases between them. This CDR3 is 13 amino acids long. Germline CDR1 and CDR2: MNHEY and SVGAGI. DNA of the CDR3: TGTGCCAGCAGTTACTTCAGGGGCTACGAGCAGTACTTC. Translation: CASSYFRGYEQYF.

Here the CDR3 reads CASSNFLAGRANEKLFF. DNA of the CDR3: TGCGCCAGCAGCAATTTCCTGGCGGGACGGGCTAATGAAAAACTGTTTTTT. V and J are TRBV4-1 and TRBJ1-4; the D gene is possibly TRBD1 (5 bases). The length of the CDR3 is 17 residues. Germline V gene sequence: CDR1 MGHRA, CDR2 YSYEKL. The germline V and J ends were trimmed by 5 bases and 3 bases, with 19 bases remaining between them.

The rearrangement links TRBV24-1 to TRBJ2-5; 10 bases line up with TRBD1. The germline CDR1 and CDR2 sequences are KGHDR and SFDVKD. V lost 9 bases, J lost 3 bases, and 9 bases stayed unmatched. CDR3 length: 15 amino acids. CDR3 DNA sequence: TGTGCCACCGGCCCCAGGACAGGGGGAGAAGAGACCCAGTACTTC. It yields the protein CATGPRTGGEETQYF.

The CDR3 DNA reads TGTGCCAGCAGTCCCCGCGCTAGCGGGAGTCAAGAGACCCAGTACTTC. Encoded protein: CASSPRASGSQETQYF. The genes are TRBV28 and TRBJ2-5, with TRBD2 matching 10 bases. CDR3 length equals 16 residues. The V gene end was trimmed by 5 bases and the J gene end by 2 bases; junction bases not matched to a gene: 8. Germline-derived CDR1 and CDR2 are MDHEN and SYDVKM. Full variable domain (rest looked up from reference TRBV28 and TRBJ2-5): DVKVTQSSRYLVKRTGEKVFLECVQDMDHENMFWYRQDPGLGLRLIYFSYDVKMKEKGDIPEGYSVSREKKERFSLILESASTNQTSMYLCASSPRASGSQETQYFGPGTRLLVL.

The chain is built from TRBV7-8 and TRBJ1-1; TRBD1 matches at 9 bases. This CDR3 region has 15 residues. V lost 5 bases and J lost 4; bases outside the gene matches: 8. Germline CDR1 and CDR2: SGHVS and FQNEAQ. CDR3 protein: CASSMLQGASTEAFF. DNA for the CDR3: TGTGCCAGCAGCATGTTACAGGGGGCGAGCACTGAAGCTTTCTTT.

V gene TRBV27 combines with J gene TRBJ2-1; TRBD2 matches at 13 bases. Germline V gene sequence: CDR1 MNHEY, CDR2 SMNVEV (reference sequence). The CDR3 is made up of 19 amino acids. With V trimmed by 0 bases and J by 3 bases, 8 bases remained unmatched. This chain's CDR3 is CASSLSGTSGTALYNEQFF. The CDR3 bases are TGTGCCAGCAGTTTATCGGGGACTAGCGGGACGGCTCTCTACAATGAGCAGTTCTTC.

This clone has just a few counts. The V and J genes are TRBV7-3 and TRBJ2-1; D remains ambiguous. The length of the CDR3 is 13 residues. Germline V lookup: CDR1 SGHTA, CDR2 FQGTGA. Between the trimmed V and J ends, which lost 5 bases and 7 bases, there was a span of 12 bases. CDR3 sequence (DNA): TGTGCCAGCAGCGTCCCTTACAGAAATGAGCAGTTCTTC. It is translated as CASSVPYRNEQFF.

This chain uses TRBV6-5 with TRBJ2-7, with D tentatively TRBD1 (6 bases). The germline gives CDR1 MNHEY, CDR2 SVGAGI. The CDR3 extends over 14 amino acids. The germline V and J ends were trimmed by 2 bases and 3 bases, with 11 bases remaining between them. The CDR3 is CASSYRGQIYEQYF. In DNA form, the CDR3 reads TGTGCCAGCAGTTACCGCGGACAGATCTACGAGCAGTACTTC.

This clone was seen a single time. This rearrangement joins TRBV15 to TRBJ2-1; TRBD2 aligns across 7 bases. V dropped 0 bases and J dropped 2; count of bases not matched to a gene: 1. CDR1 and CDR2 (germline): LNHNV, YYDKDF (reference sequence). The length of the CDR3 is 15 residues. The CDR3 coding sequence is TGTGCCACCAGCAGAGATGCGGGGGCCTACAATGAGCAGTTCTTC. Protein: CATSRDAGAYNEQFF. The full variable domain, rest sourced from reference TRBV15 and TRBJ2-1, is DAMVIQNPRYQVTQFGKPVTLSCSQTLNHNVMYWYQQKSSQAPKLLFHYYDKDFNNEADTPDNFQSRRPNTSFCFLDIRSPGLGDTAMYLCATSRDAGAYNEQFFGPGTRLTVL.

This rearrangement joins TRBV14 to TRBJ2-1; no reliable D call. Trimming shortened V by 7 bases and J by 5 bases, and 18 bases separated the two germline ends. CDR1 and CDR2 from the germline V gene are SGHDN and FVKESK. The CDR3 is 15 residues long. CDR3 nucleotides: TGTGCCAGCACCCCGCAGCCAGCGCCCGACAATGAGCAGTTCTTC. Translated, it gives CASTPQPAPDNEQFF.

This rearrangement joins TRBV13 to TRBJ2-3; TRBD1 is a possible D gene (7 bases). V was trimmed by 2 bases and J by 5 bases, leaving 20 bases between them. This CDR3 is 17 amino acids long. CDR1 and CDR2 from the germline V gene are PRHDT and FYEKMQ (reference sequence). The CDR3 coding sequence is TGTGCCAGCAGCTTACGAAGGGCAGGGGGGATTGAAGATACGCAGTATTTT. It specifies CASSLRRAGGIEDTQYF.

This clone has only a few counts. The CDR3 sequence: CASSLSVGGKGEKLFF. CDR3 bases: TGCGCCAGCAGCCTAAGTGTAGGGGGTAAAGGTGAAAAACTGTTTTTT. This chain links TRBV4-1 with TRBJ1-4; possible D gene TRBD1, 6 bases. Germline V CDR1 and CDR2: MGHRA, YSYEKL. The length of the CDR3 is 16 residues. Trimming left V 4 bases short and J 7 bases short, with 19 bases between.